This T cell receptor (beta chain) stems from a study of regulatory T cells in long-lasting Graves disease (dated by TCRdb to about 2021). Regarding the research as a whole: In the newly diagnosed Graves' disease group, patients had been taking antithyroid drugs for less than 3 months. This study used TCR sequencing and RNA sequencing of peripheral blood to compare persistent Graves' disease patients against newly diagnosed Graves' disease patients. A total of roughly 35 samples underwent TCR sequencing: about 13 from persistent and roughly 20 from newly diagnosed Graves' disease patients. The study took place in China and was registered as a clinical trial.

In this sample, this clonotype turned up many times. There is no known antigen for this receptor. The sample holds no much larger clone one base away, and base qualities are not on file. Broad study findings and their caveats: Patients with persistent disease shared more public clonotypes (fewer than 3,000) than newly diagnosed patients did (more than 900). Compared with newly diagnosed patients, patients with persistent Graves' disease had lower TCR Shannon entropy and fewer highly expanded clones, which suggests clonal expansion. The authors noted that the small sample size was a limitation that may lower accuracy. Persistent disease showed preferential use of TRBV28, TRBJ1-2 and TRBJ2-5, whereas newly diagnosed disease favored TRBV20-1 and TRBJ2-1. Only the TCR beta chain was sequenced and analyzed. Only peripheral blood was studied, because thyroid tissue, the primary lesion, was inaccessible.

The sample's time point, from its label and the paper: newly diagnosed GD, antithyroid drugs for less than 3 months. For both TCR sequencing and RNA sequencing, RNA was extracted from PBMCs in TRIzol. Graves' disease was diagnosed according to American Thyroid Association guidelines. Patients for the study were recruited at an endocrinology department in Xi'an, China. Each patient gave about 9.1 milliliters of peripheral blood, collected in an EDTA anticoagulant tube. Ficoll Paque Plus density gradient separation was used to isolate PBMCs, and no further T cell sorting was done. An Agilent 2100 Bioanalyzer and agarose gel were used to check RNA quality, while a NanoDrop 2000 measured RNA concentration. Receptors were amplified or captured by multiplex PCR. The sample was run on an Illumina HiSeq 4000. TCR beta libraries were built with iRepertoire HTBI primers and Arm-PCR amplification of CDR3 regions. Before sequencing, the PCR products went through gel purification. Under the source paper's analysis protocol: Gene usage analysis of CDR3 amino acid clonotypes used the roughly 62 TRBV and about 15 TRBJ segments found across samples. COPE and FqMerger were used to merge filtered high-quality paired reads into contigs. BLAST was used to align contigs to IMGT TRBV, TRBD and TRBJ reference genes, with CDR3 defined following IMGT. Any clonotype with a frequency above 0.1% was counted as a highly expanded clone. Shannon entropy served as the measure of repertoire diversity, while the Gini coefficient captured V-J evenness. A clonotype found in more than one individual was treated as public. The public reads were reprocessed in TCRdb via fastp at Q25 and MiXCR, keeping in-frame beta chains. When rows share a CDR3 protein, they turn into one entry using the most common DNA and genes. TCRdb, rather than the study authors, made the V and J calls. The sample table holds fewer than 350,000 distinct CDR3 sequences, of which 15% to 20% were seen once. The ten largest make up roughly 35% of the sample.

Compared with germline, V lacks 1 base and J lacks 4 bases; bases without a gene match: 17. Sequences SGHTA (CDR1) and FQGTGA (CDR2) are obtained from the germline V gene. The CDR3 runs 21 amino acids, cysteine and phenylalanine included. The retained sequence is limited to the CDR3, 63 bases, with the frame set at the first base. This receptor was obtained from a female donor with Graves disease. The sequencing here drew on peripheral blood mononuclear cells (PBMCs), taken at new diagnosis, from a patient treated with antithyroid drugs. The chain couples TRBV7-3 to TRBJ2-3, with TRBD2 identical over 13 junction bases. The CDR3 protein is CASSLISAPGTSGTGADTQYF. The DNA reads TGTGCCAGCAGCTTAATTTCAGCCCCAGGGACTAGCGGGACGGGGGCAGATACGCAGTATTTT.